Listed here are 26 T cell receptor beta chains from one sample, sequenced in a study of CD8 T cells in ankylosing spondylitis. TCRdb reprocessed the 5' RACE reads with MiXCR, giving one entry per CDR3 protein. The data show 84,000 or so distinct CDR3 sequences, roughly 30% seen once. Sequenced input: blood, either unsorted or a sorted T cell fraction (not recorded which). The receptor set was obtained from a male donor with ankylosing spondylitis or in good health (not recorded which).

The chain carries TRBV20-1 and TRBJ2-7, with 9 nucleotides matching TRBD2. Germline CDR1 DFQATT, CDR2 SNEGSKA (reference sequence). The trim removed 4 bases at V and 3 bases at J, leaving 10 bases unmatched. The CDR3 runs 15 residues. CDR3 nucleotides: TGCAGTGCTACTTATAGCGGGAGTATATTCTACGAGCAGTACTTC. The encoded protein is CSATYSGSIFYEQYF.

This clonotype occurred a few times. The V gene is TRBV20-1, the J gene TRBJ1-2; D perhaps matches TRBD1 (5 bases). Deletions cut 0 bases from V and 7 bases from J, with 18 bases between. The CDR3 is 15 amino acids. Germline V lookup: CDR1 DFQATT, CDR2 SNEGSKA (reference sequence). The CDR3 sequence: CSARESGTYGGGYTF. In DNA form, the CDR3 reads TGCAGTGCTAGAGAGTCCGGGACCTACGGCGGTGGCTACACCTTC.

This clonotype came up many times. The chain couples TRBV5-1 to TRBJ1-5, with unresolved D. The CDR3 is made up of 14 amino acids. Trimming pared 0 bases from V and 4 bases from J, leaving 8 bases between. Germline assignment: CDR1 SGHRS and CDR2 YFSETQ. The CDR3, as DNA: TGCGCCAGCAGCTTGGATAGGCCAAATCAGCCCCAGCATTTT. It encodes CASSLDRPNQPQHF.

In its sample, this clonotype was seen many times. This sequence joins TRBV20-1 and TRBJ2-7; 11 bases match TRBD1. J gave up 5 bases and V 6 bases, and 3 bases lay outside the gene matches. This CDR3 comprises 12 residues. CDR1 and CDR2 from the germline V gene are DFQATT and SNEGSKA (reference sequence). The CDR3 region is CSAGQGANEQYV. CDR3 coding DNA: TGCAGTGCCGGACAGGGGGCCAACGAGCAGTACGTC.

This clonotype was seen only once. J is TRBJ1-4 and V is TRBV6-5, with 9 bases aligning to TRBD1. CDR1 is MNHEY, CDR2 SVGAGI, per germline. Trimming took 2 bases from V and 3 from J; bases not matched to a gene: 4. This CDR3 has 16 residues. The CDR3 region is CASSYDGDRANEKLFF. For the CDR3, the DNA is TGTGCCAGCAGTTACGATGGGGACAGGGCTAATGAAAAACTGTTTTTT.

This clonotype came up a few times. The rearrangement uses TRBV20-1 and TRBJ2-1; 7 bases map to TRBD2. Trimming at V came to 3 bases and at J to 0 bases, leaving 2 bases not matched to a gene. This CDR3 is 14 amino acids long. Germline CDR1 is DFQATT and CDR2 is SNEGSKA (reference sequence). This CDR3 reads CSASGGSSYNEQFF. CDR3 coding DNA: TGCAGTGCTAGCGGGGGGAGCTCCTACAATGAGCAGTTCTTC.

The CDR3 sequence is CAISEGRDYEQYV. The CDR3 nucleotides read TGTGCCATCAGTGAGGGCAGGGACTACGAGCAGTACGTC. This chain joins TRBV10-3 and TRBJ2-7; the D gene is possibly TRBD1 (5 bases). V was shortened by 2 bases and J by 3 bases, with 8 bases between the two germline ends. Germline CDR1 reads ENHRY; CDR2 reads SYGVKD. The CDR3 extends over 13 amino acids.

This clonotype turned up a few times. This sequence joins TRBV12-3 or TRBV12-4 and TRBJ1-5; D is uncertain. This CDR3 is 12 amino acids long. V was shortened by 1 base and J by 5 bases, with 3 bases between the two germline ends. CDR3 region: CASSLDHQPQHF. The CDR3 DNA sequence: TGTGCCAGCAGTTTAGACCATCAGCCCCAGCATTTT.

This clonotype was found many times. This rearrangement joins TRBV7-2 to TRBJ2-1; D gene uncertain. Per germline, CDR1 SGHTA and CDR2 FQGNSA. There are 13 residues in the CDR3. V lost 1 base and J 7 bases, leaving 8 bases between the germline ends. The chain's CDR3 is CASSLESGNEQFF. In nucleotides, the CDR3 is TGTGCCAGCAGCTTAGAGTCTGGGAATGAGCAGTTCTTC. The whole variable domain, remainder taken from reference TRBV7-2 and TRBJ2-1, is GAGVSQSPSNKVTEKGKDVELRCDPISGHTALYWYRQSLGQGLEFLIYFQGNSAPDKSGLPSDRFSAERTGGSVSTLTIQRTQQEDSAVYLCASSLESGNEQFFGPGTRLTVL.

The rearrangement links TRBV7-2 to TRBJ2-7, with D perhaps matching TRBD1 (5 bases). Trimming removed 5 bases from V and 2 bases from J, with 13 bases in between. This CDR3 is 14 amino acids long. Germline V lookup: CDR1 SGHTA, CDR2 FQGNSA. The CDR3 sequence is CASSLSQGAYEQYF. DNA for the CDR3: TGTGCCAGCAGCCTCTCTCAGGGCGCCTACGAGCAGTACTTC.

This clonotype was seen a handful of times. In DNA form, the CDR3 reads TGTGCCAGCAGTGAAGTCGGTGTTGAAGCTTTCTTT. Its translation is CASSEVGVEAFF. The J gene is TRBJ1-1, the V gene TRBV6-1, with D uncertain. Germline values: CDR1 MNHNS, CDR2 SASEGT. Trimming left V 1 base short and J 7 bases short, with 7 bases between. This CDR3 is built from 12 residues.

This chain uses TRBV5-6 with TRBJ1-1; TRBD1 might be the D (5 bases). The CDR3 has 14 amino acids. Between the trimmed V and J ends, which lost 3 bases and 1 base, there was a span of 10 bases. Germline V gene data show CDR1 as SGHDT and CDR2 as YYEEEE. This chain's CDR3 is CASSWGGENTEAFF. CDR3 nucleotides: TGTGCCAGCAGCTGGGGGGGGGAGAACACTGAAGCTTTCTTT. The entire variable domain, with the rest obtained from reference TRBV5-6 and TRBJ1-1, is as follows: DAGVTQSPTHLIKTRGQQVTLRCSPKSGHDTVSWYQQALGQGPQFIFQYYEEEERQRGNFPDRFSGHQFPNYSSELNVNALLLGDSALYLCASSWGGENTEAFFGQGTRLTVV.

CDR3 loop: CASSRQPPNYEQYV. CDR3 nucleotides: TGTGCCAGCAGCCGACAGCCCCCCAACTACGAGCAGTACGTC. The chain links TRBV28 to TRBJ2-7, with D possibly TRBD1 on 5 matching bases. V was trimmed by 6 bases and J by 3 bases, leaving 15 bases between them. This CDR3 contains 14 residues. Germline-derived CDR1 and CDR2 are MDHEN and SYDVKM.

The chain recombines TRBV6-1 with TRBJ1-1; D unclear. V was clipped by 6 bases and J by 1 base, with 15 bases between them. The CDR3 is 15 residues long. The germline V gene has CDR1 MNHNS and CDR2 SASEGT. The CDR3 protein is CASRPIRTPNTEAFF. DNA for the CDR3: TGTGCCAGCAGGCCCATCAGAACACCGAACACTGAAGCTTTCTTT.

The chain has TRBV3-1 and TRBJ1-6; D remains ambiguous. Germline V CDR1 and CDR2: LGHDT, YNNKEL (reference sequence). CDR3 size: 11 residues. V was shortened by 1 base and J by 10 bases, with 2 bases between the two germline ends. This CDR3 is CASSQASPLHF. CDR3 DNA: TGTGCCAGCAGCCAAGCCTCACCCCTCCACTTT.

This clonotype was detected a few times. CDR3 protein: CSAGLFTGELFF. In DNA form, the CDR3 reads TGCAGCGCGGGCTTGTTCACCGGGGAGCTGTTTTTT. V usage is TRBV29-1 and J usage is TRBJ2-2; D gene uncertain. The CDR3 length is 12 residues. Trimming cost V 7 bases and J 4 bases, with 10 bases left between them. The germline CDR1 and CDR2 sequences are SQVTM and ANQGSEA.

The chain uses TRBV18 and TRBJ1-3; D might be TRBD1 (5 bases). Germline V gene sequence: CDR1 KGHSH, CDR2 LQKENI. The CDR3 covers 14 residues. V lost 3 bases, J lost 8 bases, and 14 bases lay in between. This CDR3 is CASSPGQRRDTIYF. The CDR3 region has the DNA TGTGCCAGCTCACCGGGGCAGAGGCGGGACACCATATATTTT.

The CDR3 reads CASSLPGTDTQYF. The CDR3 bases are TGCGCCAGCAGCCTTCCAGGCACAGATACGCAGTATTTT. This chain links TRBV4-1 with TRBJ2-3; unclear D gene. The ends were cut back, 4 bases at V and 1 base at J, with 6 bases in the middle. CDR1 MGHRA and CDR2 YSYEKL come from the germline V gene. This CDR3 has 13 amino acids.

This clonotype was counted between two and nine times. The J gene is TRBJ2-5, the V gene TRBV12-3 or TRBV12-4; 9 bases map to TRBD1. Losses at the gene ends were 5 bases for V and 3 bases for J; bases not matched to a gene: 1. The CDR3 runs 13 residues. CDR3 sequence reads: CASSGDREETQYF. The CDR3 nucleotides read TGTGCCAGCAGTGGGGACAGGGAAGAGACCCAGTACTTC.

V gene TRBV27 combines with J gene TRBJ2-7, with D possibly TRBD2 on 6 matching bases. Looked up from germline, CDR1 is MNHEY and CDR2 is SMNVEV (reference sequence). The CDR3 length is 15 residues. The ends were cut back, 5 bases at V and 0 bases at J, with 14 bases in the middle. The CDR3 is CASSQRNGSSYEQYV. DNA of the CDR3: TGTGCCAGCAGTCAGAGAAACGGGAGCTCCTACGAGCAGTACGTC.

This clonotype has a single count. The V call is TRBV29-1, the J call TRBJ2-3, with D possibly TRBD1 on 5 matching bases. CDR1 and CDR2 (germline): SQVTM, ANQGSEA. This CDR3 is built from 14 residues. V dropped 4 bases and J dropped 3 bases, with 14 bases sitting between them. Here the CDR3 DNA reads TGCAGCGTTGCTTTGTTCGACAGAACAGATACGCAGTATTTT. This gives the protein CSVALFDRTDTQYF.

This clonotype was seen more than once but under ten times. The rearrangement joins TRBV20-1 to TRBJ2-7, with 12 bases matching TRBD1. With V trimmed by 7 bases and J by 5 bases, 9 bases remained unmatched. The CDR3 runs 14 residues. Germline V gene data show CDR1 as DFQATT and CDR2 as SNEGSKA (reference sequence). The CDR3 region is CSGLTGTGGDEQYF. The CDR3 DNA reads TGCAGTGGGCTAACCGGGACAGGGGGCGACGAGCAGTACTTC.

This clonotype was seen only a few times. Here the CDR3 reads CASSVRGAAYNEQFF. The CDR3 DNA follows: TGTGCCAGCAGCGTAAGGGGGGCGGCCTACAATGAGCAGTTCTTC. This rearrangement joins TRBV9 to TRBJ2-1; D possibly uses TRBD1 or TRBD2 (6 bases each). The CDR3 contains 15 residues. Germline V lookup: CDR1 SGDLS, CDR2 YYNGEE. V was clipped by 1 base and J by 2 bases, with 10 bases between them.

This chain links TRBV4-1 with TRBJ2-5; possibly TRBD2 for D (5 bases). V was trimmed by 4 bases and J by 1 base, leaving 10 bases between them. CDR1 and CDR2 (germline): MGHRA, YSYEKL. CDR3 length: 14 amino acids. The CDR3 DNA reads TGCGCCAGCAGCCCGGGGAGTCTCCAAGAGACCCAGTACTTC. Its translation: CASSPGSLQETQYF.

The chain joins TRBV5-6 to TRBJ2-6, with D perhaps matching TRBD1 or TRBD2 (6 bases each). This CDR3 region has 17 residues. V lost 1 base and J 2 bases, leaving 13 bases between the germline ends. Germline V lookup: CDR1 SGHDT, CDR2 YYEEEE. The CDR3 here is CASSLRLGGAGANVLTF. In DNA, the CDR3 is TGTGCCAGCAGCTTGCGTTTGGGGGGCGCTGGGGCCAACGTCCTGACTTTC. The variable domain in full, completed from reference TRBV5-6 and TRBJ2-6, reads DAGVTQSPTHLIKTRGQQVTLRCSPKSGHDTVSWYQQALGQGPQFIFQYYEEEERQRGNFPDRFSGHQFPNYSSELNVNALLLGDSALYLCASSLRLGGAGANVLTFGAGSRLTVL.

V gene TRBV5-1 combines with J gene TRBJ2-1; a weak D match, TRBD2 (5 bases). This CDR3 is built from 13 residues. Trimming stripped 0 bases from V and 8 bases from J, with 9 bases between. Germline assignment: CDR1 SGHRS and CDR2 YFSETQ. CDR3 loop: CASSLGVDYEQFF. The CDR3 DNA reads TGCGCCAGCAGCTTGGGGGTGGACTATGAGCAGTTCTTC.